One and the same sample provided the 29 T cell receptor beta chains below, sequenced in a study of early T cells in non-severe SARS-CoV-2 infection listed by TCRdb under 2021. The library was built by means of 5' RACE. The reads were generated on a NextSeq 500. Using fastp trimming at Q25 and MiXCR clonotype assembly, TCRdb reanalyzed the public sequencing data and kept in-frame beta chains. Rows are unified per CDR3 protein, each entry keeping the most common DNA and genes. This sample lists more than 50,000 distinct CDR3 sequences; more than 9% were detected once. The ten largest clones represent around 4% of the sample. Sequenced material: whole blood. All receptors come from an adult who was a healthcare worker with PCR-confirmed SARS-CoV-2 infection or an uninfected control (not recorded which).

This clonotype appeared many times. The chain joins TRBV28 to TRBJ1-4, with TRBD1 matching 10 bases. V lost 5 bases to trimming and J lost 8 bases; unmatched junction nucleotides: 8. The germline gives CDR1 MDHEN, CDR2 SYDVKM. The CDR3 spans 15 residues. The CDR3 nucleotides read TGTGCCAGCAGTCCAATAGGGACAGGGGAGGAAAAACTGTTTTTT. Encoded protein: CASSPIGTGEEKLFF.

This clonotype has at least ten counts. The chain joins TRBV20-1 to TRBJ1-1, with D maybe TRBD1 (6 bases). V was trimmed by 5 bases and J by 10 bases, leaving 17 bases between them. Germline CDR1 is DFQATT and CDR2 is SNEGSKA (reference sequence). This CDR3 has 12 residues. The CDR3 is CSASGQQGLAFF. Written as DNA, the CDR3 is TGCAGTGCTTCCGGACAGCAGGGATTAGCTTTCTTT.

This clonotype occurred many times. The chain recombines TRBV5-6 with TRBJ2-1, with TRBD1 identical over 9 bases. J was trimmed by 8 bases and V by 4 bases; bases with no gene match: 10. The CDR3 loop spans 15 amino acids. Germline V gene data show CDR1 as SGHDT and CDR2 as YYEEEE. The CDR3 nucleotides are TGTGCCAGCAGCCCGTGGGGACAGGGAGGTGATGAGCAGTTCTTC. As protein: CASSPWGQGGDEQFF. Full variable domain (missing parts from reference TRBV5-6 and TRBJ2-1): DAGVTQSPTHLIKTRGQQVTLRCSPKSGHDTVSWYQQALGQGPQFIFQYYEEEERQRGNFPDRFSGHQFPNYSSELNVNALLLGDSALYLCASSPWGQGGDEQFFGPGTRLTVL.

In its sample, this clonotype was seen many times. The rearrangement joins TRBV6-6 to TRBJ1-2; D might be TRBD1 (6 bases). The length of the CDR3 is 15 residues. Germline CDR1 reads MNHNY; CDR2 reads SVGAGI (reference sequence). The V gene lost 6 bases and the J gene lost 4 bases, with 18 bases spanning the gap. The CDR3 spells CASRTPGGLVYGYTF. DNA of the CDR3: TGTGCCAGCAGGACACCGGGGGGCCTCGTCTATGGCTACACCTTC.

There are a few counts of this clonotype. This CDR3 reads CSAMIQGYEQYF. For the CDR3, the DNA is TGCAGCGCAATGATACAGGGATACGAGCAGTACTTC. The chain couples TRBV29-1 to TRBJ2-7; TRBD1 might be the D (6 bases). The germline V and J ends were trimmed by 7 bases and 4 bases, with 14 bases remaining between them. Germline V lookup: CDR1 SQVTM, CDR2 ANQGSEA. This CDR3 is 12 amino acids long.

This clonotype has a count of ten or more. One end of the junction is discordant with germline, which a read error may explain. The V call is TRBV20-1, the J call TRBJ2-3; no reliable D call. Germline V CDR1 and CDR2: DFQATT, SNEGSKA (reference sequence). The CDR3 runs to 12 residues. The CDR3 DNA sequence: TGCAGTGATAGACGAGACACAGATACGCAGTATTTT. Translating gives CSDRRDTDTQYF.

This clonotype has at least ten counts. CDR3: CASSSGLPFLADQETQYF. The CDR3 DNA reads as TGTGCCAGCAGTTCCGGATTGCCGTTTCTAGCGGATCAAGAGACCCAGTACTTC. The chain uses TRBV12-3 or TRBV12-4 and TRBJ2-5, with 7 bases lining up with TRBD2. The length of the CDR3 is 18 residues. J gave up 2 bases and V 4 bases, and 16 bases lay outside the gene matches.

This chain links TRBV6-5 with TRBJ1-1, with D possibly matching TRBD1 (5 bases). V was shortened by 2 bases and J by 6 bases, with 7 bases between the two germline ends. Germline CDR1 is MNHEY and CDR2 is SVGAGI. The CDR3 extends over 12 amino acids. The CDR3 loop is CASSYRGAEAFF. The CDR3 DNA reads TGTGCCAGCAGTTACCGGGGGGCTGAAGCTTTCTTT.

This clonotype was seen more than once but under ten times. V gene TRBV7-2 combines with J gene TRBJ2-3; 12 bases are a match to TRBD2. V was pared by 8 bases and J by 9 bases, with 6 bases of the junction left unmatched. CDR1 SGHTA and CDR2 FQGNSA come from the germline V gene. This CDR3 contains 13 residues. In DNA, the CDR3 is TGTGCCAGCGTACTAGCGGGAGGCGCGACGCAGTATTTT. It encodes CASVLAGGATQYF.

CDR3 region: CATSEDRDGYTF. The CDR3 DNA follows: TGTGCCACCAGCGAGGACAGGGATGGCTACACCTTC. The chain combines TRBV24-1 with TRBJ1-2; 8 positions agree with TRBD1. CDR3 length: 12 residues. The J segment lost 6 bases and the V segment lost 7 bases, leaving 3 bases of the junction unmatched. Germline V gene sequence: CDR1 KGHDR, CDR2 SFDVKD.

V usage is TRBV13 and J usage is TRBJ2-2; maybe TRBD1 (6 bases). The germline V and J ends were trimmed by 3 bases and 1 base, with 12 bases remaining between them. The CDR3 is 16 residues long. Germline CDR1 PRHDT, CDR2 FYEKMQ (reference sequence). CDR3 nucleotides: TGTGCCAGCAGCTTTCAGGGGCGCGGGAACACCGGGGAGCTGTTTTTT. This translates into CASSFQGRGNTGELFF. The full variable domain, completed using reference TRBV13 and TRBJ2-2, is AAGVIQSPRHLIKEKRETATLKCYPIPRHDTVYWYQQGPGQDPQFLISFYEKMQSDKGSIPDRFSAQQFSDYHSELNMSSLELGDSALYFCASSFQGRGNTGELFFGEGSRLTVL.

The chain has TRBV5-4 and TRBJ2-2, with TRBD1 identical over 8 bases. The V gene's germline CDR1 is SGHNT and CDR2 YYREEE (reference sequence). Trimming at V came to 3 bases and at J to 0 bases, leaving 7 bases not matched to a gene. The CDR3 extends over 17 amino acids. The chain's CDR3 is CASSSHRGLTNTGELFF. The CDR3 nucleotides read TGTGCCAGCAGCTCACACAGGGGGTTGACGAACACCGGGGAGCTGTTTTTT.

This clonotype occurred many times. The gene calls are TRBV7-2 and TRBJ2-5; D perhaps matches TRBD2 (5 bases). This CDR3 is built from 17 residues. Per germline, CDR1 SGHTA and CDR2 FQGNSA. With 1 base removed from V and 3 bases from J, the gap between germline ends came to 18 bases. CDR3 bases: TGTGCCAGCAGCTTAGGGGCTTTTGTGGGAGCAAAAGAGACCCAGTACTTC. Translated: CASSLGAFVGAKETQYF.

In its sample, this clonotype was seen many times. The rearrangement joins TRBV29-1 to TRBJ2-5, with D maybe TRBD2 (6 bases). Deletions cut 7 bases from V and 6 bases from J, with 12 bases between. The germline V gene encodes CDR1 SQVTM and CDR2 ANQGSEA. The CDR3 has 11 residues. The CDR3 bases are TGCAGCGCGACTAGTCTCCAGACCCAGTACTTC. This gives the protein CSATSLQTQYF.

Ten or more counts support this clonotype. The V call is TRBV27, the J call TRBJ2-7, with 7 bases lining up with TRBD1. This CDR3 spans 16 amino acids. Per the germline V gene, CDR1 is MNHEY and CDR2 is SMNVEV (reference sequence). V was pared by 2 bases and J by 7 bases, with 14 bases of the junction left unmatched. The CDR3 bases are TGTGCCAGCAGTTTAGCTTCGGGACAGCCCGTTAAAGAGCAGTACTTC. It is translated as CASSLASGQPVKEQYF.

There are a few counts of this clonotype. The chain is built from TRBV12-3 or TRBV12-4 and TRBJ2-4; 14 bases map to TRBD2. With V trimmed by 4 bases and J by 6 bases, 5 bases remained unmatched. The CDR3 length is 16 residues. As DNA, the CDR3 is TGTGCCAGCAGTTGGGGACTAGCGGGGGTGCTAAACATTCAGTACTTC. As protein: CASSWGLAGVLNIQYF.

This clonotype showed up many times. V gene TRBV20-1 combines with J gene TRBJ2-1; 7 nucleotides line up with TRBD1. V lost 1 base, J lost 4 bases, and 13 bases stayed unmatched. CDR3 length equals 17 residues. Germline V CDR1 and CDR2: DFQATT, SNEGSKA (reference sequence). The CDR3 protein is CSARGTARGRLYNEQFF. CDR3 nucleotide sequence: TGCAGTGCTAGAGGGACCGCAAGGGGGCGCCTATACAATGAGCAGTTCTTC.

This clonotype appeared many times. V is TRBV5-5 and J is TRBJ1-1; D remains ambiguous. Germline V CDR1 and CDR2: SGHKS, YYEKEE (reference sequence). Trimming removed 0 bases at V and 5 bases at J, with 11 bases between. This CDR3 comprises 14 residues. DNA of the CDR3: TGTGCCAGCAGCTTGGAAGGACGAATGACTGAAGCTTTCTTT. This sequence encodes CASSLEGRMTEAFF.

This clonotype was seen at least ten times. Written as DNA, the CDR3 is TGTGCCAGCAGTTCCGGGACAGGTATCCACGAGCAGTACTTC. Translated: CASSSGTGIHEQYF. The rearrangement uses TRBV6-2 or TRBV6-3 and TRBJ2-7; 8 positions agree with TRBD1. The CDR3 spans 14 residues. J gave up 5 bases and V 4 bases, and 7 bases lay outside the gene matches. The germline gives CDR1 MNHEY, CDR2 SVGEGT.

This clonotype was detected many times. The chain joins TRBV15 to TRBJ2-3; 8 nucleotides align to TRBD2. This CDR3 comprises 14 residues. With V trimmed by 3 bases and J by 5 bases, 4 bases remained unmatched. Germline-derived CDR1 and CDR2 are LNHNV and YYDKDF (reference sequence). The CDR3 region has the DNA TGTGCCACCAGCAGGGGAACTAGCGGAGATACGCAGTATTTT. Its translation is CATSRGTSGDTQYF.

J is TRBJ2-5 and V is TRBV7-9; TRBD2 matches 12 bases. The length of the CDR3 is 14 residues. Germline V gene sequence: CDR1 SEHNR, CDR2 FQNEAQ (reference sequence). Germline trimming cut 6 bases from V and 4 bases from J; bases unmatched to any gene: 3. CDR3 in amino acids: CASRPTSGRETQYF. DNA for the CDR3: TGTGCCAGCAGGCCGACTAGCGGGAGAGAGACCCAGTACTTC.

At least ten counts were recorded for this clonotype. This chain connects TRBV6-5 to TRBJ2-1, with a possible D match to TRBD2 (5 bases). Per the germline V gene, CDR1 is MNHEY and CDR2 is SVGAGI. V shed 2 bases and J shed 0 bases, with 8 bases lying between them. CDR3 length equals 15 residues. CDR3 nucleotide sequence: TGTGCCAGCAGTTACAGCGGAGGCTCCTACAATGAGCAGTTCTTC. Protein sequence: CASSYSGGSYNEQFF.

This clonotype has a count of ten or more. J is TRBJ2-5 and V is TRBV20-1, with a tentative D call TRBD1 (7 bases). The CDR3 has 13 residues. V was shortened by 5 bases and J by 3 bases, with 13 bases between the two germline ends. Per the germline V gene, CDR1 is DFQATT and CDR2 is SNEGSKA (reference sequence). CDR3 in amino acids: CSAGGTAKETQYF. The CDR3 bases are TGCAGTGCTGGGGGGACAGCAAAAGAGACCCAGTACTTC.

This clonotype was counted many times. The CDR3 sequence: CASSLAASTDTQYF. DNA for the CDR3: TGTGCCAGCAGCCTAGCGGCTAGCACAGATACGCAGTATTTT. This sequence joins TRBV11-2 and TRBJ2-3; 7 bases are shared with TRBD2. The CDR3 consists of 14 residues. Germline lookup yields CDR1 SGHAT and CDR2 FQNNGV. J lost 0 bases, V lost 5 bases, and 2 bases had no gene match.

This clonotype was seen only a few times. V usage is TRBV4-1 and J usage is TRBJ1-5; TRBD1 might be the D (6 bases). The V and J ends lost 4 bases and 6 bases respectively, with 16 bases between them. Germline CDR1 MGHRA, CDR2 YSYEKL. The CDR3 extends over 15 amino acids. The CDR3 nucleotides are TGCGCCAGCAGCCCGCGGGGCCAGGGGAGTCAGCCCCAGCATTTT. Residues: CASSPRGQGSQPQHF.

About this clonotype itself: A much more abundant neighbour one base away suggests this may be a read error. V gene TRBV6-5 combines with J gene TRBJ2-7; TRBD2 agrees at 9 bases. The CDR3 covers 14 residues. The V gene's germline CDR1 is MNHEY and CDR2 SVGAGI. The CDR3 is CASSQTSGLYELYF. Here the CDR3 DNA reads TGTGCCAGCAGCCAGACTAGCGGCCTCTACGAGCTGTACTTC.

This clonotype has at least ten counts. The J gene is TRBJ1-5, the V gene TRBV10-3; D is perhaps TRBD1 (5 bases). The germline V and J ends were trimmed by 0 bases and 3 bases, with 9 bases remaining between them. Germline CDR1 and CDR2: ENHRY and SYGVKD. The CDR3 spans 15 residues. The CDR3 DNA reads as TGTGCCATCAGTGAGTCGGCAGGGCCCAATCAGCCCCAGCATTTT. Its translation: CAISESAGPNQPQHF.

The table lists this clonotype with a count of one. The V call is TRBV20-1, the J call TRBJ2-2, with D perhaps matching TRBD2 (5 bases). The CDR3 length is 16 residues. Trimming removed 0 bases at V and 0 bases at J, with 11 bases between. Germline loops: CDR1 DFQATT, CDR2 SNEGSKA (reference sequence). The CDR3 coding sequence is TGCAGTGCTAGAGATTACGTTAGCGCGAACACCGGGGAGCTGTTTTTT. Translated: CSARDYVSANTGELFF.

This rearrangement joins TRBV12-3 or TRBV12-4 to TRBJ2-2; 7 bases match TRBD1. The J segment lost 7 bases and the V segment lost 2 bases, leaving 7 bases of the junction unmatched. This CDR3 has 15 residues. In DNA, the CDR3 is TGTGCCAGCAGTTTAACCACAGGGGCCGACGGGGAGCTGTTTTTT. It encodes CASSLTTGADGELFF.